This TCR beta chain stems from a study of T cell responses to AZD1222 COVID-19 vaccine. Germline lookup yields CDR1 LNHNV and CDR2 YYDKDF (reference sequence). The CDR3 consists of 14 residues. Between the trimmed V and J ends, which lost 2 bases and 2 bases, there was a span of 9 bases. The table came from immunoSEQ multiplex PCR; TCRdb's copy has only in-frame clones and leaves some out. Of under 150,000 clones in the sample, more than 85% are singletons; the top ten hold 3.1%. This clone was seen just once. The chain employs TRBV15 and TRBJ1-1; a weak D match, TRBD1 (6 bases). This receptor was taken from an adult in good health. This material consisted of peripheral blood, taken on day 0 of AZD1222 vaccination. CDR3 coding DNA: TGTGCCACCAGCAGATTGGACAGCAACACTGAAGCTTTCTTT. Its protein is CATSRLDSNTEAFF.